This T cell receptor beta chain is from a study of cytomegalovirus exposure and HLA in healthy donors. Separate from the roughly 670-subject first cohort, the approximately 120-subject validation cohort was the one that the donors belonged to. General study points: In vitro checks showed that a few CMV-associated chains really do target CMV antigens. Clusters of TCRs from the first cohort tended to co-occur in the 120 validation repertoires (as a later analysis found). Cytomegalovirus-associated status was assigned to about 180 TCR beta chains.

The germline V gene encodes CDR1 SQVTM and CDR2 ANQGSEA. V lost 5 bases to trimming and J lost 4 bases; unmatched junction nucleotides: 17. This CDR3 has 18 amino acids. With respect to this clone: Antigen unknown.

Measured with immunoSEQ multiplex PCR; TCRdb has only the in-frame clones, and not every one. The table includes about 98,000 clones, around nine tenths detected once. Sample: PBMCs. The chain joins TRBV29-1 to TRBJ2-1; 10 bases line up with TRBD2. The clonotype comes from a woman aged 30 to 39 in good health and CMV-seronegative. The CDR3 DNA reads TGCAGCGTTTTTTATAAGGGGAAGCGGGAGGGCCGGTACAATGAGCAGTTCTTC. Translation gives CSVFYKGKREGRYNEQFF.